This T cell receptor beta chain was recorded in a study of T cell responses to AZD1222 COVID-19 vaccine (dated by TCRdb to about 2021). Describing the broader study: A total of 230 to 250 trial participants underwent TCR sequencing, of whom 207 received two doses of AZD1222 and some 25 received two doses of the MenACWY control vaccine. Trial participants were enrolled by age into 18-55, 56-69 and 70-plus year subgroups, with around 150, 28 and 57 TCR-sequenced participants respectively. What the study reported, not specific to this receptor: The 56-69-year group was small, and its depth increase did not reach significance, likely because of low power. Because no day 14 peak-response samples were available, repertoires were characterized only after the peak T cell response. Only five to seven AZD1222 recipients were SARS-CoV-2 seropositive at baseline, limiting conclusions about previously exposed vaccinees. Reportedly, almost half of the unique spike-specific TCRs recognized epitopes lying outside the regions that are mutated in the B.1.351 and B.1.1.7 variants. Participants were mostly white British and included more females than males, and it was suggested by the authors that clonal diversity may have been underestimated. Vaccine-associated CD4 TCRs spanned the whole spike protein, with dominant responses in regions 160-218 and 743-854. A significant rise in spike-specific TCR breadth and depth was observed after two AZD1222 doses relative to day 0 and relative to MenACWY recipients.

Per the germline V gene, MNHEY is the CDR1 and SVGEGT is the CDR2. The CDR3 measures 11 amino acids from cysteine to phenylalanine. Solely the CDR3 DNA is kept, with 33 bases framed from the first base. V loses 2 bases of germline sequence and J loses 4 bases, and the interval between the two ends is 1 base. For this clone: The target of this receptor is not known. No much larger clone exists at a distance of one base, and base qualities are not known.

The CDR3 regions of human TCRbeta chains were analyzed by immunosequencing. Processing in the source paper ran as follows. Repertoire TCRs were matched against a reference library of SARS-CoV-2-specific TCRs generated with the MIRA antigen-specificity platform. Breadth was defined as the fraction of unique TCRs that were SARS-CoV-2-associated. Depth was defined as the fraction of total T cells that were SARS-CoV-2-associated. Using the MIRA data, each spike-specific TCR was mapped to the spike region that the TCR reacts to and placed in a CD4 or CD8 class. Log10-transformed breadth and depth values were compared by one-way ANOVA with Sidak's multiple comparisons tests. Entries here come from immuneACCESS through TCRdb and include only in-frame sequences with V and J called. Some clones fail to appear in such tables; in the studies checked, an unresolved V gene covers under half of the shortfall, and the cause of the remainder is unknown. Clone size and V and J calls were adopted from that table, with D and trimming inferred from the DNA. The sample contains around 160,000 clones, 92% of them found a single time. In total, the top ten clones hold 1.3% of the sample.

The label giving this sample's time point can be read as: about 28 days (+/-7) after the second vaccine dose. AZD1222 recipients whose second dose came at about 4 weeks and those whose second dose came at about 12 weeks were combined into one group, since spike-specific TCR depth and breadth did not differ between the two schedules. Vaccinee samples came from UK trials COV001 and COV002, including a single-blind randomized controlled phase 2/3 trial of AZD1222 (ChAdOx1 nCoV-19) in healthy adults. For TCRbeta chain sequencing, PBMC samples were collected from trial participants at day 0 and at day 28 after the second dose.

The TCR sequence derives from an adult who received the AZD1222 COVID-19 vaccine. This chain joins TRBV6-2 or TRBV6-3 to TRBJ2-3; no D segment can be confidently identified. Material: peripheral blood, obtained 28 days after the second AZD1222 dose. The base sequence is TGTGCCAGCAGTTACCCAGATACGCAGTATTTT. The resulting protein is CASSYPDTQYF.